The clone carrying this T cell receptor beta chain was counted only a few times. V lost 10 bases, J lost 0 bases, and 5 bases stayed unmatched. Germline-derived CDR1 and CDR2 are ENHRY and SYGVKD. The CDR3 extends over 14 amino acids. These data come from a study of naive and memory T cell subsets. The SP2 primer and nested alpha and beta constant region primers amplified ligated cDNA in four rounds. One entry per CDR3 protein results from TCRdb running MiXCR on the 5' RACE reads. The sample yields 50,000 or so distinct CDR3 sequences, 7.2% seen once. A UMI-containing oligonucleotide was joined by 3' ligation to the TCR cDNA template. Cells were not sorted; total RNA input targeted roughly 1 to 1000 ng.

This clonotype originated in a male donor in good health. The chain uses TRBV10-3 and TRBJ2-7; the match to TRBD2 covers 11 bases. The CDR3 nucleotides read TGTGCCACGAGACTAGCGGGGCTCTCCTACGAGCAGTACTTC. It yields the protein CATRLAGLSYEQYF.